This T cell receptor (beta chain) appears in the sequencing data of a study of technical replicates of blood from a handful of donors. Here immunoSEQ multiplex PCR was the method, and the copy in TCRdb shows in-frame clones only, minus some. The sample records some 47,000 clones, about 90% being singletons. In this sample, this clone turned up once. The CDR3 length is 15 residues. The trim removed 0 bases at V and 1 base at J, leaving 2 bases unmatched. Germline values: CDR1 SGHRS, CDR2 YFSETQ. This clonotype originated in a human donor in good health. Some clones in this sample may be carry-over from other donors' samples. The V gene is TRBV5-1, the J gene TRBJ1-1; TRBD1 agrees at 8 bases. Sequenced input: PBMCs. The CDR3 DNA reads TGCGCCAGCAGCTTGGCCGACAGGGGGAACACTGAAGCTTTCTTT. Residues: CASSLADRGNTEAFF.